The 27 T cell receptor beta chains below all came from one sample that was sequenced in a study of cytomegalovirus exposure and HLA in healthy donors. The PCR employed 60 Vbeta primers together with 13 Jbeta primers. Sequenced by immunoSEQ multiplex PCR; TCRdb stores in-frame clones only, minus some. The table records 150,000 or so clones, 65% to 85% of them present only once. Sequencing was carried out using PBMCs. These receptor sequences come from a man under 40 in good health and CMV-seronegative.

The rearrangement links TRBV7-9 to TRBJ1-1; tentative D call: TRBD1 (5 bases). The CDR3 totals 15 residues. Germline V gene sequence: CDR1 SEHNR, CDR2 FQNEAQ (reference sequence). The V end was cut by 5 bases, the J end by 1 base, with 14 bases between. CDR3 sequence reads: CASSPEGVTNTEAFF. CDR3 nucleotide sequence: TGTGCCAGCAGCCCAGAAGGGGTTACGAACACTGAAGCTTTCTTT.

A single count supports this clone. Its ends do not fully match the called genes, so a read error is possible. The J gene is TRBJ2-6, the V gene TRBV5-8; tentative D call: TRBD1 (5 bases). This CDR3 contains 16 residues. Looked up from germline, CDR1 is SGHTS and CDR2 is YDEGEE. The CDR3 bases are TGTGCCAGCAGCTTGGGGGCCATGACTGGGGCCAACGGCCTGACTTTC. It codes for CASSLGAMTGANGLTF.

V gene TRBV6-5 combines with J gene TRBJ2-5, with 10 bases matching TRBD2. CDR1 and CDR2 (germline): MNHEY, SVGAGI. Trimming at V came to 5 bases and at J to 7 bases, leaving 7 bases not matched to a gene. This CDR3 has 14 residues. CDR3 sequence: CASSRTSGIGTQYF. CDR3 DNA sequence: TGTGCCAGCAGTCGGACTAGCGGTATCGGGACCCAGTACTTC.

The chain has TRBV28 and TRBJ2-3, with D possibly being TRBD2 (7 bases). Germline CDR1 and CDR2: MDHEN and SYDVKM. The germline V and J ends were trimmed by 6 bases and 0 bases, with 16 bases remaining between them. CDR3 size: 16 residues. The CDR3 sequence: CASSPNGGPSTDTQYF. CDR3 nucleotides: TGTGCCAGCAGCCCGAACGGGGGGCCAAGCACAGATACGCAGTATTTT.

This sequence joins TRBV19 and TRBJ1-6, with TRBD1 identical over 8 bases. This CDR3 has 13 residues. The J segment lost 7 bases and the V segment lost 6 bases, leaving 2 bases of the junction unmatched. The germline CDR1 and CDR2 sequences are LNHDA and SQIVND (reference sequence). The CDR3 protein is CASRDRENSPLHF. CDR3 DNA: TGTGCCAGTAGGGACAGGGAGAATTCACCCCTCCACTTT. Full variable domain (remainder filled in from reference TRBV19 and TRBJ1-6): DGGITQSPKYLFRKEGQNVTLSCEQNLNHDAMYWYRQDPGQGLRLIYYSQIVNDFQKGDIAEGYSVSREKKESFPLTVTSAQKNPTAFYLCASRDRENSPLHFGNGTRLTVT.

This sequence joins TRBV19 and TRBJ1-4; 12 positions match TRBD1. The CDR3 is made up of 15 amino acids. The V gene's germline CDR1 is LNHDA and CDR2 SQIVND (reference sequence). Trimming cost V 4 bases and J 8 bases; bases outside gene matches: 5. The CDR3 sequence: CASSTAGTGGEKLFF. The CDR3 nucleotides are TGTGCCAGTAGTACAGCCGGGACAGGGGGCGAAAAACTGTTTTTT.

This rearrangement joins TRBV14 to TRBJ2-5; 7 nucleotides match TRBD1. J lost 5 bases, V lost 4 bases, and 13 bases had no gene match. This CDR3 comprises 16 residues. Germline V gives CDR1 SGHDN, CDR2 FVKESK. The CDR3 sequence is CASSLLSGQWGETQYF. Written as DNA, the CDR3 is TGTGCCAGCAGCCTTCTCTCGGGACAGTGGGGGGAGACCCAGTACTTC.

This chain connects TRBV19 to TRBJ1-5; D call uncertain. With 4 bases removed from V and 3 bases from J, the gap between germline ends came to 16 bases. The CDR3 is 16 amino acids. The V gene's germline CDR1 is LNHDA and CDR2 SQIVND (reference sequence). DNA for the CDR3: TGTGCCAGTAGTAAGCAGCTTCGAGGGTACAATCAGCCCCAGCATTTT. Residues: CASSKQLRGYNQPQHF. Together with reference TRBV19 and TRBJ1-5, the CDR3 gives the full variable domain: DGGITQSPKYLFRKEGQNVTLSCEQNLNHDAMYWYRQDPGQGLRLIYYSQIVNDFQKGDIAEGYSVSREKKESFPLTVTSAQKNPTAFYLCASSKQLRGYNQPQHFGDGTRLSIL.

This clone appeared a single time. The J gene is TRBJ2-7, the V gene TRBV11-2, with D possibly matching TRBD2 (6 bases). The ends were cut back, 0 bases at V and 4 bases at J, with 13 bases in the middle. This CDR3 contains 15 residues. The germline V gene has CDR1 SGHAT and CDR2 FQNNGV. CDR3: CASSLDRGRKYEQYF. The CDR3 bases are TGTGCCAGCAGCTTAGATAGAGGGAGGAAGTACGAGCAGTACTTC.

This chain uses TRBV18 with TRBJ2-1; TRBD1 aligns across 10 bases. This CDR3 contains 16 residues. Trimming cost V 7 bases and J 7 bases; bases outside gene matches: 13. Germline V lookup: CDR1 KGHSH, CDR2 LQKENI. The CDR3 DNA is TGTGCCAGCTTCCCCTTCCCCCGGACAGGGGGGAATGAGCAGTTCTTC. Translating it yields CASFPFPRTGGNEQFF.

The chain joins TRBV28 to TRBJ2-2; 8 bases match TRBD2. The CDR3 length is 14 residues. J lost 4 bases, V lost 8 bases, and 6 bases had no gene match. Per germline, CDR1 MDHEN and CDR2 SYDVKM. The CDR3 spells CASGGTRGTGELFF. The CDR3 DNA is TGTGCCAGCGGCGGGACTAGGGGCACCGGGGAGCTGTTTTTT.

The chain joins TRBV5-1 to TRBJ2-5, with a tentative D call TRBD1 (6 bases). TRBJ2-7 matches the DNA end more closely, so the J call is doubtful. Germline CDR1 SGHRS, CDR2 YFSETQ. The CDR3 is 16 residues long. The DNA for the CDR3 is TGCGCCAGCAGCTTGTTAGAGGGAGAGGGGGCCTACGAGCAGTACTTC. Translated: CASSLLEGEGAYEQYF.

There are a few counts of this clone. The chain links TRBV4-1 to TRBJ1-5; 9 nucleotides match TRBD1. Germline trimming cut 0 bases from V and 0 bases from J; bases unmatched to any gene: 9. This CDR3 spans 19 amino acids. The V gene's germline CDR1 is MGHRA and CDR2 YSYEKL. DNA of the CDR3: TGCGCCAGCAGCCAAGAGAAACAGGGGGCCGATTTTAGCAATCAGCCCCAGCATTTT. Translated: CASSQEKQGADFSNQPQHF.

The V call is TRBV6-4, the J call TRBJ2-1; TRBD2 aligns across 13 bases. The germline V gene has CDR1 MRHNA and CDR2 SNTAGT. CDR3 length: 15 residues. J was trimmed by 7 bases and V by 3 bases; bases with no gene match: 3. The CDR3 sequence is CASSDMTSGRNEQFF. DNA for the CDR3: TGTGCCAGCAGTGATATGACTAGCGGGAGGAATGAGCAGTTCTTC.

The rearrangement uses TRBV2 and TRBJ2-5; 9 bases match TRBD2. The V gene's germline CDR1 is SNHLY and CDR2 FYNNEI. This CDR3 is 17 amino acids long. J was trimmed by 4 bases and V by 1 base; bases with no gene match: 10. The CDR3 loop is CASSEGGGLAGRETQYF. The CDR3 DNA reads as TGTGCCAGCAGTGAAGGGGGTGGGCTAGCGGGGAGAGAGACCCAGTACTTC.

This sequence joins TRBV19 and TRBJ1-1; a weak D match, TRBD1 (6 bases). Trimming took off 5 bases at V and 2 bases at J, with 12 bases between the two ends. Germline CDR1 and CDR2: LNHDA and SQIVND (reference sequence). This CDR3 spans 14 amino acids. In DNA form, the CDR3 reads TGTGCCAGTAGTCCCGGACAGTCAAACACTGAAGCTTTCTTT. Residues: CASSPGQSNTEAFF.

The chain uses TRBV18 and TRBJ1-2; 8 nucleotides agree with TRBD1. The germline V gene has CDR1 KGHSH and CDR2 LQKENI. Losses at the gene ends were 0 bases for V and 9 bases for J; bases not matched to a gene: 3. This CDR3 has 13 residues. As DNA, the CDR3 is TGTGCCAGCTCACCACCGGGACAGGCAAGCTACACCTTC. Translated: CASSPPGQASYTF.

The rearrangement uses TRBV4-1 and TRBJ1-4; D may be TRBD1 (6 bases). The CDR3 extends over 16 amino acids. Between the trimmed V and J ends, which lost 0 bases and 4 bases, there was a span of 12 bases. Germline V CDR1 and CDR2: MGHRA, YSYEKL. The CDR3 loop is CASSQDRTAFNEKLFF. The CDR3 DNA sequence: TGCGCCAGCAGCCAAGACAGGACAGCGTTTAATGAAAAACTGTTTTTT.

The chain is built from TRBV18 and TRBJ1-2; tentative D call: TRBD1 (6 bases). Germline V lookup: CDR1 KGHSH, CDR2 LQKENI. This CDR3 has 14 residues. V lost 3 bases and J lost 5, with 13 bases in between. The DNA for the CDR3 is TGTGCCAGCTCACCCTCACCCCAGGGGTATGGCTACACCTTC. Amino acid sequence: CASSPSPQGYGYTF.

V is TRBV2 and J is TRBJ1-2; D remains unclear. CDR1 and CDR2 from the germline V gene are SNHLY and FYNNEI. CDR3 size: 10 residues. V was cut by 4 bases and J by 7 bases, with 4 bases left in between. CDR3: CASSGSGYTF. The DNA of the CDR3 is TGTGCCAGCAGTGGTAGTGGCTACACCTTC.

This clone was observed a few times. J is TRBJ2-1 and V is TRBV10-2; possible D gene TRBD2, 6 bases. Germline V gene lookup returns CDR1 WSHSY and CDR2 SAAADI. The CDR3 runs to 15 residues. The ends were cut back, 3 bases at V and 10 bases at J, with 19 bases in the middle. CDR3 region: CASSDFGGREEEQFF. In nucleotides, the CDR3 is TGCGCCAGCAGTGATTTCGGAGGGAGAGAAGAAGAGCAGTTCTTC.

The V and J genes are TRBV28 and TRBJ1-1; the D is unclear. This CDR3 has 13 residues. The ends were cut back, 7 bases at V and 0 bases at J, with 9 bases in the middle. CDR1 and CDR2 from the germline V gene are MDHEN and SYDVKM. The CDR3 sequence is CASTLTVNTEAFF. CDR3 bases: TGTGCCAGCACCCTAACGGTGAACACTGAAGCTTTCTTT. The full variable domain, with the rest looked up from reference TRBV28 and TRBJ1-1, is DVKVTQSSRYLVKRTGEKVFLECVQDMDHENMFWYRQDPGLGLRLIYFSYDVKMKEKGDIPEGYSVSREKKERFSLILESASTNQTSMYLCASTLTVNTEAFFGQGTRLTVV.

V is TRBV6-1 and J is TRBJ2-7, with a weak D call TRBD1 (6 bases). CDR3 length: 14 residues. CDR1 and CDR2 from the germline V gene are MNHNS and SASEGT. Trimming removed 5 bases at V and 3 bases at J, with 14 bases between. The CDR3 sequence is CASSMTGPLYEQYF. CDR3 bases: TGTGCCAGCAGTATGACAGGCCCCCTCTACGAGCAGTACTTC.

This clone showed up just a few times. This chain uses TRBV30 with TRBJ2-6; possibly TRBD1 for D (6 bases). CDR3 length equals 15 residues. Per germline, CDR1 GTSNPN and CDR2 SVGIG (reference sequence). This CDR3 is CASRQASSGANVLTF. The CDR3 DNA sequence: TGTGCGAGCAGACAGGCTAGCTCTGGGGCCAACGTCCTGACTTTC.

For the CDR3, the DNA is TGTGCCAGCAGCCTGGCAGGGAGGAGCAATCAGCCCCAGCATTTT. This translates into CASSLAGRSNQPQHF. The chain combines TRBV7-8 with TRBJ1-5; maybe TRBD1 (5 bases). Deletions cut 5 bases from V and 1 base from J, with 12 bases between. The CDR3 covers 15 residues. The V gene's germline CDR1 is SGHVS and CDR2 FQNEAQ. The whole variable domain, remainder taken from reference TRBV7-8 and TRBJ1-5, is GAGVSQSPRYKVAKRGQDVALRCDPISGHVSLFWYQQALGQGPEFLTYFQNEAQLDKSGLPSDRFFAERPEGSVSTLKIQRTQQEDSAVYLCASSLAGRSNQPQHFGDGTRLSIL.

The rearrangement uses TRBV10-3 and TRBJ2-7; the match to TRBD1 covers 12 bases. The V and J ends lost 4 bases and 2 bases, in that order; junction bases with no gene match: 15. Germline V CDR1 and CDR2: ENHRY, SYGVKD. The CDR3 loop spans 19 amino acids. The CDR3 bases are TGTGCCATCAGTGGCACCGGGACAGGGGGCCAAAAACCTACCTACGAGCAGTACTTC. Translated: CAISGTGTGGQKPTYEQYF.

The CDR3 region has the DNA TGTGCCAGCTCACCAGCGCCCAGGGCACAAGAGACCCAGTACTTC. Translated, it gives CASSPAPRAQETQYF. V gene TRBV18 combines with J gene TRBJ2-5; D is perhaps TRBD1 (5 bases). V was clipped by 2 bases and J by 2 bases, with 12 bases between them. The length of the CDR3 is 15 residues. The germline gives CDR1 KGHSH, CDR2 LQKENI.